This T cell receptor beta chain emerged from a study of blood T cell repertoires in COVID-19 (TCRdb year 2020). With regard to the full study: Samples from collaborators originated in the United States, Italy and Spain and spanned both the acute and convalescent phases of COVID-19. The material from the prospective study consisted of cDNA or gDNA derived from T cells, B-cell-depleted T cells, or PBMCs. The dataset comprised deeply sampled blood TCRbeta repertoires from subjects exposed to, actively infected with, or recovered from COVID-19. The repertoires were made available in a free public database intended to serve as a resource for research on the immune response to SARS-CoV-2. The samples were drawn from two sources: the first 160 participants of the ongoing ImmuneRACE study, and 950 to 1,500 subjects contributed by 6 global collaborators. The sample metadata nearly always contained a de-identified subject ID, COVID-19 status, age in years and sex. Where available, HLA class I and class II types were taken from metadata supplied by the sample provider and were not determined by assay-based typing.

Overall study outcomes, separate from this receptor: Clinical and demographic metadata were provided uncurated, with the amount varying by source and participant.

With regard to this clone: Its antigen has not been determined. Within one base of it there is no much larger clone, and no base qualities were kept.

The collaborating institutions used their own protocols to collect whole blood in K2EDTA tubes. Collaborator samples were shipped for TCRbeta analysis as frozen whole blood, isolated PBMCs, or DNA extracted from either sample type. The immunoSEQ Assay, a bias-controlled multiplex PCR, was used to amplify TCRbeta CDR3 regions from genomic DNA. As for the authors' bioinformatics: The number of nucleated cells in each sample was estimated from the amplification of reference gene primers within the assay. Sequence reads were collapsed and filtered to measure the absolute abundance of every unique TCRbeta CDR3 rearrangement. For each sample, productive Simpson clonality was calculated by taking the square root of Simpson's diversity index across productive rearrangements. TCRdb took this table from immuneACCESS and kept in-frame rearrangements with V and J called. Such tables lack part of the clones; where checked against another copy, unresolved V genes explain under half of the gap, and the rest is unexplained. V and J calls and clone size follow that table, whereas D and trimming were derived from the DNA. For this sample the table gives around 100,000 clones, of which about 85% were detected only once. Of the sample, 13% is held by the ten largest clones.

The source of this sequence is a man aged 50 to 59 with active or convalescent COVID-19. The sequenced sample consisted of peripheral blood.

CDR3 sequence: CASSQALAGRYGYTF. The nucleotides are TGTGCCAGCAGCCAGGCCCTCGCAGGGCGCTATGGCTACACCTTC. The chain was built from TRBV7-9 and TRBJ1-2; the D gene is possibly TRBD1, with 5 bases matching. According to the germline V gene (reference sequence), CDR1 reads SEHNR and CDR2 reads FQNEAQ. Inclusive of the bounding cysteine and phenylalanine, the CDR3 is 15 residues long. CDR3 DNA only is kept here, 45 bases in frame from base 1. V is clipped by 5 bases and J by 4 bases, and the sequence between their germline boundaries is 17 bases long.